Listed below are T cell receptor beta chains from one sample, sequenced in a study of neurological immune-mediated disorders. TCRdb re-derived calls from the 5' RACE reads in MiXCR, one entry per CDR3 protein. The table records approximately 82,000 distinct CDR3 sequences, around an eighth of them present only once. Sequencing was carried out using PBMCs. The receptors were gathered from a woman between 50 and 59 years old in good health. The CDR3 runs from the conserved cysteine through the conserved F or W. Each record gives: clone size, D gene, J gene, V gene, CDR3 DNA, CDR3 protein. A D gene is named only where the DNA matches it firmly. A row's size may be missing; if present it is once, few, many or a size class.

many,NA,TRBJ2-3,TRBV12-3/TRBV12-4,TGTGCCAGCAGTTTAATCCCGCGTCAGGGGGGTGGCACAGATACGCAGTATTTT,CASSLIPRQGGGTDTQYF
many,NA,TRBJ1-2,TRBV12-3/TRBV12-4,TGTGCCAGCAGTTTAGGGGGATTTTGGTTTGGCTACACCTTC,CASSLGGFWFGYTF
many,TRBD2,TRBJ2-5,TRBV5-1,TGCGCCAGCAGGCTAGCGGGAGAGCAAGAGACCCAGTACTTC,CASRLAGEQETQYF
few,NA,TRBJ2-3,TRBV5-1,TGCGCCAGCAGCCCGGACAGAGCTTTAATCGGGGATACGCAGTATTTT,CASSPDRALIGDTQYF
many,TRBD1,TRBJ2-7,TRBV15,TGTGCCACCGGACAGGCCTACGAGCAGTACTTC,CATGQAYEQYF
many,NA,TRBJ2-7,TRBV28,TGTGCCAGCAGTTCACCCCCGGGGGGCCTAAGCTCCTACGAGCAGTACTTC,CASSSPPGGLSSYEQYF
many,TRBD1,TRBJ1-1,TRBV12-3/TRBV12-4,TGTGCCAGCAGTTGGACAGGGGAGACTGAAGCTTTCTTT,CASSWTGETEAFF
many,NA,TRBJ2-1,TRBV12-3/TRBV12-4,TGTGCCAGCACCCTATGGGGGTCCAGCTCCTACAATGAGCAGTTCTTC,CASTLWGSSSYNEQFF
many,TRBD1,TRBJ2-7,TRBV15,TGTGCCACCAGCGAGGACGTCCGGGACAGCTACGAGCAGTACTTC,CATSEDVRDSYEQYF
NA,NA,TRBJ2-1,TRBV19,TGTGCCAGTATTCGGACAGGGAGGGACAATGAGCAGTTCTTC,CASIRTGRDNEQFF
many,NA,TRBJ1-5,TRBV7-2,TGTGCCAGCAGCTTAATTCTGGGGGGTAGCAATCAGCCCCAGCATTTT,CASSLILGGSNQPQHF
many,NA,TRBJ1-1,TRBV14,TGTGCCAGCAGCCAGGGGCGCGGTTCAGGGGCTTTCTTT,CASSQGRGSGAFF
NA,NA,TRBJ2-2,TRBV5-1,TGCGCCAGCAGACCCTGGGAAGGATCGAACACCGGGGAGCTGTTTTTT,CASRPWEGSNTGELFF
many,NA,TRBJ2-7,TRBV5-1,TGCGCCAGCAGCTTGGGGGTGGTTGGTGGCGAGCAGTACTTC,CASSLGVVGGEQYF
NA,NA,TRBJ1-2,TRBV28,TGTGCCAGCAGTTTATTAGCCGGGATACTCCATGGCTACACCTTC,CASSLLAGILHGYTF
NA,NA,TRBJ2-3,TRBV5-1,TGTGCCAGCATCTTGGCCGGGCAGGGTCCAGATACGCAGTATTTT,CASILAGQGPDTQYF
many,NA,TRBJ1-1,TRBV2,TGTGCCAGCAGTGTACAGTTTCTTGAAGCTTTCTTT,CASSVQFLEAFF
few,TRBD1,TRBJ2-2,TRBV18,TGTGCCAGCTCACCACCCCTCCAGGGGGCAAGCGACGGGGAGCTGTTTTTT,CASSPPLQGASDGELFF
many,NA,TRBJ2-3,TRBV5-1,TGCGCCAGCAGCTTGGATACAGGGACTACAGATACGCAGTATTTT,CASSLDTGTTDTQYF
NA,NA,TRBJ1-6,TRBV28,TGTGCCAGCAGTGTACATGGGTATAATTCACCCCTCCACTTT,CASSVHGYNSPLHF
NA,TRBD1,TRBJ1-2,TRBV7-9,TGTGCCAGCAGGTCAGACGGCAGGGGGATCTATGGCTACACCTTC,CASRSDGRGIYGYTF
NA,NA,TRBJ2-2,TRBV29-1,TGCAGCGTTGACAGGGGAAGCACCGGGGAGCTGTTTTTT,CSVDRGSTGELFF
many,NA,TRBJ2-1,TRBV20-1,TGCAGTGCTAGAGATCTTTCGCGGACAGTACACAATGAGCAGTTCTTC,CSARDLSRTVHNEQFF